These T cell receptor beta chains were read from a single sample in a study of cytomegalovirus exposure and HLA in healthy donors. TCRdb's table, derived via immunoSEQ multiplex PCR, lists solely in-frame clones and lacks some. This sample has some 120,000 clones, with 77% found just once. Sequenced: PBMCs. These receptors originate from a man aged 35 to 55 in good health and CMV-seropositive. Both conserved end residues are part of each CDR3. Fields, in order: CDR3 DNA, CDR3 protein, clone size, J gene, D gene, V gene. D genes are given only for firm matches. Clone size appears in some rows only: once, few, many, or a class for an expanded clone.

TGTGCCAGCAGCCCGGGACAGATGAACACTGAAGCTTTCTTT | CASSPGQMNTEAFF | . | TRBJ1-1 | TRBD1 | TRBV7-9
TGTGCCAGTAGCTCTAGCGGGGGCTCAGATACGCAGTATTTT | CASSSSGGSDTQYF | . | TRBJ2-3 | TRBD2 | TRBV19
TGTGCCAGTAGCCGGGACAGGGATGAAAAACTGTTTTTT | CASSRDRDEKLFF | . | TRBJ1-4 | TRBD1 | TRBV19
TGTGCCAGCGCAACGGGACTTACCGCCTACGAGCAGTACTTC | CASATGLTAYEQYF | . | TRBJ2-7 | . | TRBV6-1
TGTGCCAGCAAATTGGAGGGGAGGGATGGCTACACCTTC | CASKLEGRDGYTF | . | TRBJ1-2 | . | TRBV6-5
TGTGCCAGCAGCCCCGACAAGAATCAGCCCCAGCATTTT | CASSPDKNQPQHF | . | TRBJ1-5 | . | TRBV7-2
TGTGCCAGCAGCCAAGAATCCTGGGGGACGTTCAGCGGGACTAGCCCCTACGAGCAGTACTTC | CASSQESWGTFSGTSPYEQYF | few | TRBJ2-7 | TRBD2 | TRBV14
TGTGCCAGCAGTTACGGCAGACTCTCTGGAAACACCATATATTTT | CASSYGRLSGNTIYF | . | TRBJ1-3 | . | TRBV6-5
TGTGCCAGCTCACGGGACAGGGGAACCTATAATTCACCCCTCCACTTT | CASSRDRGTYNSPLHF | . | TRBJ1-6 | TRBD1 | TRBV18
TGTGCCAGCAGTTACAGGGGAGCCAATGAGCAGTTCTTC | CASSYRGANEQFF | . | TRBJ2-1 | TRBD1 | TRBV7-2
TGTGCCAGTAGTCTAACAGGCTACGAGCAGTACTTC | CASSLTGYEQYF | . | TRBJ2-7 | . | TRBV19
TGTGCCAGCAGCTTAGGGAGCTCACCCCTCCACTTT | CASSLGSSPLHF | . | TRBJ1-6 | . | TRBV5-5
TGTGCCAGCAGCTCCGAGCGGGCCACTAGTGGCTACACCTTC | CASSSERATSGYTF | . | TRBJ1-2 | . | TRBV9
TGTGCCAGCAGCCCCGGTATGGGGCGCGGCTACACCTTC | CASSPGMGRGYTF | . | TRBJ1-2 | . | TRBV7-9
TGCGCCAGCAGCTTGGGACAGAGCACAGATACGCAGTATTTT | CASSLGQSTDTQYF | . | TRBJ2-3 | . | TRBV5-1
TGTGCCTGGAGTGTACTTTCCAATTTACTGGGAGGTCGAGAAGCTTTCTTT | CAWSVLSNLLGGREAFF | few | TRBJ1-1 | . | TRBV30
TGTGCCAGCAGCTTAAGACTGGATAATGAGCGGTTCTTC | CASSLRLDNERFF | . | TRBJ2-1 | . | TRBV11-1
TGTGCCAGCAGTGCGACATCGAACACTGAAGCTTTCTTT | CASSATSNTEAFF | . | TRBJ1-1 | . | TRBV6-4
TGTGCCAGCTCCCAGGAGGGCTCCTATAATTCCCCCCTCCACTTT | CASSQEGSYNSPLHF | . | TRBJ1-6 | . | TRBV7-9
TGTGCCAGTAGTCGATCGACAGGGGGCATTTACGAGCAGTACTTC | CASSRSTGGIYEQYF | once | TRBJ2-7 | TRBD1 | TRBV19
TGTGCTAGCAGCTTAGCGCCTAGGCAGACCCAGTACTTC | CASSLAPRQTQYF | . | TRBJ2-5 | . | TRBV7-7
TGCAGCGTTGCTAGACAGGGCAGGCTCGAGACCCAGTACTTC | CSVARQGRLETQYF | once | TRBJ2-5 | TRBD1 | TRBV29-1
TGTGCCAGTACCGATTTGGGCGACAGGGGCAGACAGACCCAGTACTTC | CASTDLGDRGRQTQYF | . | TRBJ2-5 | TRBD1 | TRBV19
TGTGCCAGCAGCCTCCGGCCTTCGGGGGAGCAGTACTTC | CASSLRPSGEQYF | . | TRBJ2-7 | . | TRBV14
TGTGCCAGCAACACAGGGGGAGTCATCTCTGAAGCTTTCTTT | CASNTGGVISEAFF | . | TRBJ1-1 | TRBD1 | TRBV28
TGTGCCAGCAGTTACTTGACCTCGACCGGGGAGACTGAAGCTTTCTTT | CASSYLTSTGETEAFF | . | TRBJ1-1 | . | TRBV6-5
TGTGCCAGCGCTATCGGGGGGTCCTACGAGCAGTACTTC | CASAIGGSYEQYF | . | TRBJ2-7 | TRBD2 | TRBV6-1
TGTGCCAGCAGCTTTTCGCAGGGGAAAGTCGACACCTTC | CASSFSQGKVDTF | . | TRBJ1-2 | . | TRBV11-2
TGTGCCAGCAGCTTGACGAGCGGGGGGGCCTATGAGCAGTTCTTC | CASSLTSGGAYEQFF | . | TRBJ2-1 | TRBD2 | TRBV7-6
TGCGCCAGCAGCCAGGGGCCGTATTCACCCCTCCACTTT | CASSQGPYSPLHF | . | TRBJ1-6 | . | TRBV4-3
TGTGCCAGCAGCAACCGGGACAGGGGGCCACGCGGCTACGAGCAGTACTTC | CASSNRDRGPRGYEQYF | . | TRBJ2-7 | TRBD1 | TRBV7-9
TGTGCCTGGAGCGGGAGCTCCTACAATGAGCAGTTCTTC | CAWSGSSYNEQFF | . | TRBJ2-1 | . | TRBV30
TGTGCCAGCAGCCACCGGACAGGGGGTCTGGTATCGAAAAACAGTCAGTACTTC | CASSHRTGGLVSKNSQYF | once | TRBJ2-4 | TRBD1 | TRBV5-8
TGTGCCAGCAGCTTAGGAGGGTTCGGCAATCAGCCCCAGCATTTT | CASSLGGFGNQPQHF | . | TRBJ1-5 | . | TRBV7-9
TGTGCCAGCAGCGTAGATCCGCGGCGCGGGGATGAAAAACTGTTTTTT | CASSVDPRRGDEKLFF | . | TRBJ1-4 | . | TRBV9
TGTGCCAGCAGCCCTGGCTCCGAGCAGTACTTC | CASSPGSEQYF | . | TRBJ2-7 | . | TRBV7-2
TGTGCCAGCAGAGCCCGGGGAACAGGGATATCCCCCTACGAGCAGTACTTC | CASRARGTGISPYEQYF | few | TRBJ2-7 | . | TRBV13
TGCGCCAGCAGCTTGGACAGGCCCGAGGTTTTGAACACTGAAGCTTTCTTT | CASSLDRPEVLNTEAFF | few | TRBJ1-1 | . | TRBV5-1
TGTGCCAGCAGTCCCGGACTAGCGGGGGGGGGCACAGATACGCAGTATTTT | CASSPGLAGGGTDTQYF | . | TRBJ2-3 | TRBD2 | TRBV2
TGTGCCAGCAGCTGGGGACTGAACACCGGGGAGCTGTTTTTT | CASSWGLNTGELFF | . | TRBJ2-2 | . | TRBV5-5
TGTGCCAGCAGCTTAGCAGTTACAGACACCGAGCAGTACTTC | CASSLAVTDTEQYF | . | TRBJ2-7 | . | TRBV7-2
TGTGCCAGCAGCTTGGGGGGGGTGTCCTATAATTCACCCCTCCACTTT | CASSLGGVSYNSPLHF | . | TRBJ1-6 | . | TRBV5-4
TGTGCCAGCAGTTATTCCCAGGGGGCGGGTGGGTACTTC | CASSYSQGAGGYF | once | TRBJ2-7 | TRBD1 | TRBV6-6
TGTGCCAGCAGCGGGGGGACAGGGGGCACTGAAAAACTGTTTTTT | CASSGGTGGTEKLFF | . | TRBJ1-4 | TRBD1 | TRBV9
TGCAGCACATCGGACACACGTGGCTACACCTTC | CSTSDTRGYTF | . | TRBJ1-2 | . | TRBV20-1
TGTGCCAGCAGTTTACTACCTAGCGGGGGGGCGGATGAGCAGTTCTTC | CASSLLPSGGADEQFF | . | TRBJ2-1 | TRBD2 | TRBV28
TGTGCCAGTAGTATCCCTCCTTCAGATTCACCCCTCCACTTT | CASSIPPSDSPLHF | few | TRBJ1-6 | . | TRBV19
TGTGCCAGCAGCTTGGTCGGGGGCTCTGGGGCCAACGTCCTGACTTTC | CASSLVGGSGANVLTF | . | TRBJ2-6 | . | TRBV5-5
TGTGCCACAGGACAGGGGCGTTTGAACACTGAAGCTTTCTTT | CATGQGRLNTEAFF | few | TRBJ1-1 | TRBD1 | TRBV10-3
TGCGCCAGCAGCCACCTGGGGACTAGCGGGAACGAGCAGTACTTC | CASSHLGTSGNEQYF | once | TRBJ2-7 | TRBD2 | TRBV4-1
TGTGCCAGCAGCTTAGAGGGGGTTAGCGGGGGGCGTGGGACCCAGTACTTC | CASSLEGVSGGRGTQYF | . | TRBJ2-5 | TRBD2 | TRBV5-6
TGTGCCAGCAGCCAACCATCAGGGGCCTCCTACAATGAGCAGTTCTTC | CASSQPSGASYNEQFF | . | TRBJ2-1 | . | TRBV4-2
TGTGCCAGTAGTCACGACACAGGGGTCGTCTACAATGAGCAGTTCTTC | CASSHDTGVVYNEQFF | . | TRBJ2-1 | TRBD1 | TRBV19
TGTGCCATCAGGGACCTAGCGGGGGGCACAGATACGCAGTATTTT | CAIRDLAGGTDTQYF | . | TRBJ2-3 | TRBD2 | TRBV10-3
TGTGCCAGCAGTGCTCAAAGACAGGGATCTATACCGGGACTAGCGCTTTTTGGTACTTACGAGCAGTACTTC | CASSAQRQGSIPGLALFGTYEQYF | . | TRBJ2-7 | TRBD2 | TRBV28
TGTGCCAGCATGCGGAACACTGAAGCTTTCTTT | CASMRNTEAFF | . | TRBJ1-1 | . | TRBV7-9
TGTGCCTGGACACCGGGACAGGGTTACCAGCCCCAGCATTTT | CAWTPGQGYQPQHF | . | TRBJ1-5 | TRBD1 | TRBV30
TGTGCCAGCAGTTCGGACTGGAGCTCCTACAATGAGCAGTTCTTC | CASSSDWSSYNEQFF | . | TRBJ2-1 | . | TRBV6-5
TGTGCCAGCAGCTTTGGGGGGACGAACGAGCAGTACTTC | CASSFGGTNEQYF | few | TRBJ2-7 | . | TRBV7-9